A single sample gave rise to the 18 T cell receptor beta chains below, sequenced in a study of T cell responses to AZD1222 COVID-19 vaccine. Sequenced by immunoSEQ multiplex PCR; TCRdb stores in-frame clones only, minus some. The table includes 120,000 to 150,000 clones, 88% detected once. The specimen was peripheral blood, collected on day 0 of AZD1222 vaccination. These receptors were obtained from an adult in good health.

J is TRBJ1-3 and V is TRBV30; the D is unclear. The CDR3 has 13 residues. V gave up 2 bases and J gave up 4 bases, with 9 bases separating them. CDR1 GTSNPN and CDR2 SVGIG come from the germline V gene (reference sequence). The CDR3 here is CAWSPTGGNTIYF. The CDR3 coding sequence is TGTGCCTGGAGTCCGACGGGGGGAAACACCATATATTTT.

The CDR3 reads CASSQERSLVGLAGANVLTF. Here the CDR3 DNA reads TGCGCCAGCAGCCAAGAGAGGAGCCTAGTAGGACTGGCTGGGGCCAACGTCCTGACTTTC. This chain joins TRBV4-1 and TRBJ2-6; possibly TRBD2 for D (5 bases). CDR1 MGHRA and CDR2 YSYEKL come from the germline V gene. V lost 0 bases to trimming and J lost 2 bases, with 20 bases between them. This CDR3 comprises 20 residues.

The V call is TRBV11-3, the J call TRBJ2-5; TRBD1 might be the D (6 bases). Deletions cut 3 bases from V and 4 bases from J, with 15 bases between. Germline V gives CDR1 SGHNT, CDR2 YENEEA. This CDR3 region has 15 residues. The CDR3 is CASSFESGAGETQYF. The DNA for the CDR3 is TGTGCCAGCAGCTTTGAATCAGGGGCTGGAGAGACCCAGTACTTC. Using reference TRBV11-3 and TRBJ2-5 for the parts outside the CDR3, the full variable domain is EAGVVQSPRYKIIEKKQPVAFWCNPISGHNTLYWYLQNLGQGPELLIRYENEEAVDDSQLPKDRFSAERLKGVDSTLKIQPAELGDSAVYLCASSFESGAGETQYFGPGTRLLVL.

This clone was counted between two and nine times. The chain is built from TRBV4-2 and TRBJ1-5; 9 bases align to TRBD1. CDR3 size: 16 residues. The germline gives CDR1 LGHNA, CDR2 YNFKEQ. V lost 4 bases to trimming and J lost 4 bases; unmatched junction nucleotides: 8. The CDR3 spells CASSPTGQGPNQPQHF. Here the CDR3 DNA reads TGTGCCAGCAGCCCAACGGGACAGGGACCTAATCAGCCCCAGCATTTT.

The CDR3 here is CASSLMWGSYEQYF. The CDR3 DNA follows: TGTGCCAGCAGCTTAATGTGGGGGTCGTACGAGCAGTACTTC. The J gene is TRBJ2-7, the V gene TRBV7-2; the D call may be TRBD1 or TRBD2 (5 bases each). Trimming shortened V by 2 bases and J by 4 bases, and 12 bases separated the two germline ends. The CDR3 runs 14 residues. The germline V gene encodes CDR1 SGHTA and CDR2 FQGNSA.

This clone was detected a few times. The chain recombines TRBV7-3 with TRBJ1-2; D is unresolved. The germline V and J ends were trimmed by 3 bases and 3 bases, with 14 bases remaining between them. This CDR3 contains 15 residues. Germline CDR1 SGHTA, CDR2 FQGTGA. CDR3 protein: CASSFFRRRDYGYTF. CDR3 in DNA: TGTGCCAGCAGCTTTTTCAGGCGTAGAGACTATGGCTACACCTTC. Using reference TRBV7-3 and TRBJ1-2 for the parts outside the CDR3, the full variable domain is GAGVSQTPSNKVTEKGKYVELRCDPISGHTALYWYRQSLGQGPEFLIYFQGTGAADDSGLPNDRFFAVRPEGSVSTLKIQRTERGDSAVYLCASSFFRRRDYGYTFGSGTRLTVV.

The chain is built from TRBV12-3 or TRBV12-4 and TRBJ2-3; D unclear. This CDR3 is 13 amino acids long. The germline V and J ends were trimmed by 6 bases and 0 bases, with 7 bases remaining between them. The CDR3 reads CASRYDSTDTQYF. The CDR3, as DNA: TGTGCCAGCAGATATGATAGCACAGATACGCAGTATTTT.

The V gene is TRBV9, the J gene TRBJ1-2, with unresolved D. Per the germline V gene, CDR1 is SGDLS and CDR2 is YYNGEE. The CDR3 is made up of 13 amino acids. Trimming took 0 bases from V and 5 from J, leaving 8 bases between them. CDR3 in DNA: TGTGCCAGCAGCGTAGGGTCGGATTATGGCTACACCTTC. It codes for CASSVGSDYGYTF.

CDR3 in amino acids: CASSVGQGSYEQYF. For the CDR3, the DNA is TGTGCCAGCAGCGTGGGACAGGGATCCTACGAGCAGTACTTC. This chain links TRBV7-8 with TRBJ2-7; 9 positions agree with TRBD1. The CDR3 runs to 14 residues. The germline CDR1 and CDR2 sequences are SGHVS and FQNEAQ. With V trimmed by 5 bases and J by 1 base, 3 bases remained unmatched.

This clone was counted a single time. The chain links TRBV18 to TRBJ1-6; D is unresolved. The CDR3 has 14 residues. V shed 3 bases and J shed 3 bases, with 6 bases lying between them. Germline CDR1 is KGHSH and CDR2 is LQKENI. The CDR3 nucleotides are TGTGCCAGCTCACCCACAGACTATAATTCACCCCTCCACTTT. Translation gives CASSPTDYNSPLHF. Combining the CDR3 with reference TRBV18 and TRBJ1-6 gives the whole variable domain NAGVMQNPRHLVRRRGQEARLRCSPMKGHSHVYWYRQLPEEGLKFMVYLQKENIIDESGMPKERFSAEFPKEGPSILRIQQVVRGDSAAYFCASSPTDYNSPLHFGNGTRLTVT.

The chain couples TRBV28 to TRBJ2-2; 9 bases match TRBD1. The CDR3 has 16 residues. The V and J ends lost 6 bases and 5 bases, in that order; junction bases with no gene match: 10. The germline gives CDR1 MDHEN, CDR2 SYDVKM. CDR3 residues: CASRVVWTGETGELFF. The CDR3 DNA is TGTGCCAGCAGAGTTGTGTGGACAGGGGAAACCGGGGAGCTGTTTTTT.

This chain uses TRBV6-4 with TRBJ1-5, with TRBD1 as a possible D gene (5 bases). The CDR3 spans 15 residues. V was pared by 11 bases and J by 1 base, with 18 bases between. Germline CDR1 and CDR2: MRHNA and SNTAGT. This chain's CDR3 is CASQPQGGSNQPQHF. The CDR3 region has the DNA TGTGCCTCTCAGCCGCAGGGAGGGAGCAATCAGCCCCAGCATTTT.

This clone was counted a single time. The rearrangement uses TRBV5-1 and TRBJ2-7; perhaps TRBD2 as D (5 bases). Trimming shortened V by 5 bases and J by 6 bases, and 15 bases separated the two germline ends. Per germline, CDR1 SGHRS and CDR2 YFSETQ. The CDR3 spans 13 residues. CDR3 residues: CASRLTLGGEQYF. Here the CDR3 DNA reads TGCGCCAGCAGGTTAACCCTCGGAGGCGAGCAGTACTTC.

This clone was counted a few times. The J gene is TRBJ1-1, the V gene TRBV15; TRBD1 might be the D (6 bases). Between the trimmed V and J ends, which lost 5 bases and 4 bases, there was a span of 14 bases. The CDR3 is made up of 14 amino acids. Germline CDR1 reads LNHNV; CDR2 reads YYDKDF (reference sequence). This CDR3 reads CATSFEGGSTEAFF. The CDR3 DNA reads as TGTGCCACCAGCTTCGAGGGGGGGAGCACTGAAGCTTTCTTT.

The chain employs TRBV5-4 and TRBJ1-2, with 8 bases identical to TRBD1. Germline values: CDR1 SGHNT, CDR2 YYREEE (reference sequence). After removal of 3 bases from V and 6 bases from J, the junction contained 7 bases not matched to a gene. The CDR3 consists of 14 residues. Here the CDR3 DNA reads TGTGCCAGCAGCTCCTTCGACAGGGGCAATGGCTACACCTTC. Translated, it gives CASSSFDRGNGYTF.

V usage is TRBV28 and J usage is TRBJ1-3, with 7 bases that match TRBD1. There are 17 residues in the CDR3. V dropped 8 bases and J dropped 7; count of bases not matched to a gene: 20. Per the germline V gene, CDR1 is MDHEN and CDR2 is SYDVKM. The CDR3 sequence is CASAKWRGPNHPNTIYF. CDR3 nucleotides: TGTGCCAGCGCTAAATGGAGGGGGCCTAATCACCCGAACACCATATATTTT.

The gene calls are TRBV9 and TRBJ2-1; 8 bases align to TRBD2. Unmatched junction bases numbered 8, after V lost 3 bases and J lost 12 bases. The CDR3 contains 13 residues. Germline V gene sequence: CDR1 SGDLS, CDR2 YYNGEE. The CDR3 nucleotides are TGTGCCAGCAGCGAAGCGGGAGAAGGTTGGCAGTTCTTC. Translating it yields CASSEAGEGWQFF.

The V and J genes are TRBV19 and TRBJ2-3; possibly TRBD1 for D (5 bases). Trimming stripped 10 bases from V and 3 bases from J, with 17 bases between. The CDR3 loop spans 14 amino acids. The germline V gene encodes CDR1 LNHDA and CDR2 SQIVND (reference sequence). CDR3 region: CATTQGLRTDTQYF. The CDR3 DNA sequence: TGTGCCACAACCCAGGGATTGAGGACAGATACGCAGTATTTT. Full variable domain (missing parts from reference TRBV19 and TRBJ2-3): DGGITQSPKYLFRKEGQNVTLSCEQNLNHDAMYWYRQDPGQGLRLIYYSQIVNDFQKGDIAEGYSVSREKKESFPLTVTSAQKNPTAFYLCATTQGLRTDTQYFGPGTRLTVL.